One and the same sample provided the 27 T cell receptor beta chains below, sequenced in a study of blood T cell repertoires in COVID-19. Repertoires were generated with immunoSEQ multiplex PCR, while TCRdb's copy carries only in-frame clones and drops some. The table has around 240,000 clones, 70% to 85% seen once. The sequenced material came from peripheral blood. These receptors all come from a woman aged 40 to 49 who had recovered from COVID-19.

The chain combines TRBV18 with TRBJ2-1; D may be TRBD2 (6 bases). This CDR3 is 15 amino acids long. Germline CDR1 reads KGHSH; CDR2 reads LQKENI. V was cut by 3 bases and J by 4 bases, with 13 bases left in between. CDR3 coding DNA: TGTGCCAGCTCACCGGGGGGTTCAATGTACAATGAGCAGTTCTTC. This codes for CASSPGGSMYNEQFF.

This clone was seen a few times. The chain employs TRBV2 and TRBJ1-1; D is unresolved. Trimming pared 4 bases from V and 4 bases from J, leaving 10 bases between. The CDR3 is 13 amino acids. Germline CDR1 is SNHLY and CDR2 is FYNNEI. The CDR3, as DNA: TGTGCCAGCAGTGGGGAGGGAGTCACTGAAGCTTTCTTT. Encoded protein: CASSGEGVTEAFF.

The chain employs TRBV3-1 (or the pseudogene TRBV3-2) and TRBJ1-3; D unresolved. The CDR3 runs 15 residues. Germline CDR1 is LGHDT and CDR2 is YNNKEL (reference sequence). Trimming left V 3 bases short and J 0 bases short, with 9 bases between. The CDR3 DNA sequence: TGTGCCAGCAGCCAGACAACATCCTCTGGAAACACCATATATTTT. Translation: CASSQTTSSGNTIYF.

The J gene is TRBJ1-3, the V gene TRBV3-1 (or the pseudogene TRBV3-2); 8 positions match TRBD1. CDR3 size: 16 residues. V lost 4 bases to trimming and J lost 0 bases; unmatched junction nucleotides: 5. Germline-derived CDR1 and CDR2 are LGHDT and YNNKEL (reference sequence). CDR3 sequence (DNA): TGTGCCAGCAGCCGAGACAGGGGCCACTCTGGAAACACCATATATTTT. The encoded protein is CASSRDRGHSGNTIYF.

The DNA of the CDR3 is TGCGCCAGCAGCCAAACAGGGGATATCTATGGCTACACCTTC. The encoded protein is CASSQTGDIYGYTF. The rearrangement uses TRBV5-1 and TRBJ1-2; 7 bases fit TRBD1. Looked up from germline, CDR1 is SGHRS and CDR2 is YFSETQ. CDR3 length: 14 amino acids. Trimming cost V 4 bases and J 4 bases; bases outside gene matches: 7. Variable domain in full (rest from reference TRBV5-1 and TRBJ1-2): KAGVTQTPRYLIKTRGQQVTLSCSPISGHRSVSWYQQTPGQGLQFLFEYFSETQRNKGNFPGRFSGRQFSNSRSEMNVSTLELGDSALYLCASSQTGDIYGYTFGSGTRLTVV.

This chain connects TRBV7-2 to TRBJ1-2; no definite D call. Deletions cut 4 bases from V and 5 bases from J, with 5 bases between. CDR3 length equals 11 residues. Germline V CDR1 and CDR2: SGHTA, FQGNSA. The CDR3 loop is CASSSRYGYTF. The CDR3 nucleotides read TGTGCCAGCAGCTCGCGGTATGGCTACACCTTC.

The V and J genes are TRBV19 and TRBJ2-7, with D hard to call. The germline V gene has CDR1 LNHDA and CDR2 SQIVND (reference sequence). V shed 1 base and J shed 1 base, with 8 bases lying between them. The length of the CDR3 is 14 residues. CDR3 bases: TGTGCCAGTAGTATAGGGCACAGTTCCTACGAGCAGTACTTC. Encoded protein: CASSIGHSSYEQYF.

The V and J genes are TRBV7-2 and TRBJ1-6; 9 bases fit TRBD1. The CDR3 consists of 15 residues. Trimming cost V 0 bases and J 9 bases; bases outside gene matches: 3. Germline CDR1 and CDR2: SGHTA and FQGNSA. The CDR3, as DNA: TGTGCCAGCAGCTTAGCCGGGACAGGGAGTTCACCCCTCCACTTT. This encodes CASSLAGTGSSPLHF.

The chain is built from TRBV7-9 and TRBJ2-2; TRBD1 aligns across 8 bases. This CDR3 has 19 residues. CDR1 is SEHNR and CDR2 is FQNEAQ in the germline V gene (reference sequence). J gave up 0 bases and V 2 bases, and 11 bases lay outside the gene matches. The chain's CDR3 is CASSLSRTGLSTNTGELFF. CDR3 DNA: TGTGCCAGCAGCTTATCACGGACAGGGCTTAGTACGAACACCGGGGAGCTGTTTTTT.

The V and J genes are TRBV29-1 and TRBJ1-3; possible D gene TRBD1, 5 bases. Trimming pared 7 bases from V and 0 bases from J, leaving 16 bases between. The V gene's germline CDR1 is SQVTM and CDR2 ANQGSEA. This CDR3 has 15 residues. The CDR3 bases are TGCAGCGCCCTAGGCGATGACAGCTCTGGAAACACCATATATTTT. Translation gives CSALGDDSSGNTIYF.

This clone appeared a single time. One junction end does not reproduce the germline sequence, and a read error may be involved. The J gene is TRBJ2-1, the V gene TRBV7-7; 14 bases are shared with TRBD2. Per the germline V gene, CDR1 is SSHAT and CDR2 is FNYEAQ (reference sequence). This CDR3 has 20 amino acids. The CDR3 spells CASSLDRSETSGGAYNEQFF. DNA of the CDR3: TGTGCTAGCAGCTTAGACCGCAGTGAGACTAGCGGGGGGGCTTATAATGAGCAGTTCTTC.

This chain uses TRBV24-1 with TRBJ2-3; D unresolved. V shed 5 bases and J shed 3 bases, with 8 bases lying between them. Germline V CDR1 and CDR2: KGHDR, SFDVKD. The CDR3 extends over 13 amino acids. CDR3 coding DNA: TGTGCCACCAGTGTTGCGTTGACAGATACGCAGTATTTT. It codes for CATSVALTDTQYF.

This clone was picked up many times. The gene calls are TRBV19 and TRBJ2-7; the D gene is possibly TRBD2 (5 bases). V lost 2 bases and J 2 bases, leaving 13 bases between the germline ends. Germline lookup yields CDR1 LNHDA and CDR2 SQIVND (reference sequence). The length of the CDR3 is 15 residues. The CDR3 is CASSIQHGLTYEQYF. CDR3 DNA sequence: TGTGCCAGTAGTATACAACATGGACTTACCTACGAGCAGTACTTC.

The chain joins TRBV6-5 to TRBJ2-7; D is possibly TRBD2 (6 bases). V lost 6 bases to trimming and J lost 0 bases, with 15 bases between them. From germline, CDR1 is MNHEY and CDR2 SVGAGI. This CDR3 spans 15 amino acids. The CDR3 spells CASRATGTSSYEQYF. In DNA form, the CDR3 reads TGTGCCAGCAGAGCTACCGGGACTTCCTCCTACGAGCAGTACTTC.

This chain joins TRBV28 and TRBJ2-3, with unresolved D. Germline V CDR1 and CDR2: MDHEN, SYDVKM. The CDR3 runs to 12 residues. The V and J ends lost 6 bases and 5 bases respectively, with 9 bases between them. DNA for the CDR3: TGTGCCAGCAGATCATTCAAAGATACGCAGTATTTT. It specifies CASRSFKDTQYF.

This clone was seen only once. The V call is TRBV4-1, the J call TRBJ2-1; D is possibly TRBD2 (6 bases). The CDR3 length is 14 residues. Trimming removed 0 bases at V and 12 bases at J, with 15 bases between. Germline V CDR1 and CDR2: MGHRA, YSYEKL. The CDR3 bases are TGCGCCAGCAGCCAAGAACCGGACTATTTTAGGCAGTTCTTC. Translation: CASSQEPDYFRQFF.

This chain joins TRBV7-2 and TRBJ2-1, with 9 bases that match TRBD1. V gave up 4 bases and J gave up 2 bases; unmatched junction bases: 9. The CDR3 is made up of 17 amino acids. Germline V gene lookup returns CDR1 SGHTA and CDR2 FQGNSA. In nucleotides, the CDR3 is TGTGCCAGCAGCTATCCCACGGGACAGGGCCCCTACAATGAGCAGTTCTTC. The encoded protein is CASSYPTGQGPYNEQFF.

V is TRBV19 and J is TRBJ2-3; D is possibly TRBD2 (7 bases). The germline V and J ends were trimmed by 5 bases and 5 bases, with 14 bases remaining between them. The CDR3 extends over 14 amino acids. CDR1 and CDR2 from the germline V gene are LNHDA and SQIVND (reference sequence). CDR3 loop: CASSPRGGRDTQYF. The CDR3 bases are TGTGCCAGTAGTCCAAGGGGGGGACGAGATACGCAGTATTTT.

This rearrangement joins TRBV7-9 to TRBJ2-2, with D maybe TRBD1 (6 bases). The CDR3 runs 14 residues. Trimming took off 4 bases at V and 6 bases at J, with 12 bases between the two ends. Germline V gene lookup returns CDR1 SEHNR and CDR2 FQNEAQ (reference sequence). CDR3: CASSSKTGSGELFF. The CDR3 bases are TGTGCCAGCAGCTCCAAAACAGGGTCCGGGGAGCTGTTTTTT.

V usage is TRBV5-4 and J usage is TRBJ2-3; the match to TRBD1 covers 7 bases. CDR3 length equals 14 residues. J was trimmed by 1 base and V by 2 bases; bases with no gene match: 1. Germline V lookup: CDR1 SGHNT, CDR2 YYREEE (reference sequence). The CDR3 DNA reads as TGTGCCAGCAGCTTCGGACAGGGCACAGATACGCAGTATTTT. Translating it yields CASSFGQGTDTQYF.

This clone has a handful of counts. The rearrangement joins TRBV2 to TRBJ2-1; no firm D call. CDR3 length equals 13 residues. V shed 7 bases and J shed 0 bases, with 7 bases lying between them. Germline V gene sequence: CDR1 SNHLY, CDR2 FYNNEI. This CDR3 reads CASNEISYNEQFF. The CDR3 region has the DNA TGTGCCAGCAACGAGATCTCCTACAATGAGCAGTTCTTC.

The rearrangement joins TRBV11-2 to TRBJ2-1; TRBD2 matches 14 bases. Germline CDR1 is SGHAT and CDR2 is FQNNGV. CDR3 length: 16 residues. The V segment lost 1 base and the J segment 5 bases; nucleotides outside the gene matches: 1. In DNA form, the CDR3 reads TGTGCCAGCAGCTTAGCGGGACTAGCGGGGGACAATGAGCAGTTCTTC. Its translation is CASSLAGLAGDNEQFF.

The chain has TRBV5-1 and TRBJ2-3, with 7 bases identical to TRBD2. V lost 3 bases, J lost 0 bases, and 4 bases stayed unmatched. The germline CDR1 and CDR2 sequences are SGHRS and YFSETQ. This CDR3 has 15 residues. CDR3 DNA: TGCGCCAGCAGCTCAAGCGGGGCTAGCACAGATACGCAGTATTTT. This encodes CASSSSGASTDTQYF.

This rearrangement joins TRBV6-5 to TRBJ1-2, with 9 bases aligning to TRBD1. Germline-derived CDR1 and CDR2 are MNHEY and SVGAGI. With V trimmed by 8 bases and J by 2 bases, 9 bases remained unmatched. There are 15 residues in the CDR3. The CDR3 spells CASGQGSDANYGYTF. Written as DNA, the CDR3 is TGTGCCAGCGGACAGGGGAGTGATGCCAACTATGGCTACACCTTC.

The gene calls are TRBV2 and TRBJ2-5; D may be TRBD1 (5 bases). V was clipped by 6 bases and J by 5 bases, with 10 bases between them. The CDR3 is 12 residues long. Per the germline V gene, CDR1 is SNHLY and CDR2 is FYNNEI. The CDR3 loop reads CASRESGETQYF. The CDR3 coding sequence is TGTGCCAGCAGGGAATCAGGGGAGACCCAGTACTTC.

The rearrangement uses TRBV7-8 and TRBJ2-3, with D possibly TRBD1 on 6 matching bases. The V end was cut by 5 bases, the J end by 0 bases, with 15 bases between. The CDR3 totals 16 residues. CDR1 is SGHVS, CDR2 FQNEAQ, per germline. The CDR3 bases are TGTGCCAGCAGCCAAAAAAGGACAGACAGCACAGATACGCAGTATTTT. Encoded protein: CASSQKRTDSTDTQYF.

The chain joins TRBV30 to TRBJ1-6; a weak D match, TRBD1 (5 bases). The V gene lost 4 bases and the J gene lost 7 bases, with 14 bases spanning the gap. The CDR3 extends over 14 amino acids. CDR1 is GTSNPN and CDR2 is SVGIG in the germline V gene (reference sequence). In DNA, the CDR3 is TGTGCCTGGAACCTACAGGTCCTCAATTCACCCCTCCACTTT. It yields the protein CAWNLQVLNSPLHF.